Listed here are 9 T cell receptor beta chains from one sample, sequenced in a study of T cell repertoires in cytomegalovirus infection. TCRdb recomputed calls from the reads with MiXCR, one row per CDR3 protein. The sample carries under 350,000 distinct CDR3 sequences, 9.5% recorded once. The specimen was PBMCs. These TCRs come from a human donor in good health (CMV status not recorded). Some clones in this sample may be carry-over from other donors' samples.

This rearrangement joins TRBV20-1 to TRBJ1-1; D gene uncertain. Germline V gene sequence: CDR1 DFQATT, CDR2 SNEGSKA (reference sequence). This CDR3 contains 13 residues. V lost 6 bases to trimming and J lost 6 bases, with 17 bases between them. In DNA form, the CDR3 reads TGCAGTGCACGGGCCCAAGGGAGGGCTGAAGCTTTCTTT. As protein: CSARAQGRAEAFF.

This clonotype was observed many times. The V gene is TRBV7-2, the J gene TRBJ1-5, with 8 positions matching TRBD1. Germline V lookup: CDR1 SGHTA, CDR2 FQGNSA. With 2 bases clipped from V and 7 bases from J, the junction kept 4 bases outside the gene matches. This CDR3 has 14 residues. In DNA, the CDR3 is TGTGCCAGCAGCTTACAGGGGGCGGGCCAGCCCCAGCATTTT. Protein product: CASSLQGAGQPQHF.

Of note for this clonotype: This could be a read error, since a much larger clone is one nucleotide away. Here the CDR3 omits its conserved ending phenylalanine or tryptophan, so a read error is the likely source. This chain links TRBV7-2 with TRBJ2-7; 11 bases agree with TRBD2. Germline V gene data show CDR1 as SGHTA and CDR2 as FQGNSA. V trimming: 8 bases; J trimming: 2 bases; junction bases outside the gene matches: 8. This CDR3 is built from 15 residues. In DNA form, the CDR3 reads TGTGCCAGCGGTCGAGTTAGCGGGGGGGCCTACGAGCAGTACTAC. This encodes CASGRVSGGAYEQYY.

This clonotype is medium-sized within its sample. This chain uses TRBV7-2 with TRBJ2-3; possibly TRBD1 or TRBD2 for D (5 bases each). Germline CDR1 reads SGHTA; CDR2 reads FQGNSA. V shed 5 bases and J shed 1 base, with 13 bases lying between them. The CDR3 contains 15 residues. The CDR3 DNA sequence: TGTGCCAGCAGCGAGGGACGACCGGGCACAGATACGCAGTATTTT. Translated, it gives CASSEGRPGTDTQYF.

This clonotype was detected ten times or more. The CDR3 reads CASSGGPEGHQPQHF. The CDR3 region has the DNA TGTGCCAGCTCAGGGGGGCCAGAAGGCCATCAGCCCCAGCATTTT. The genes are TRBV28 and TRBJ1-5, with TRBD1 matching 7 bases. CDR3 length: 15 residues. Germline-derived CDR1 and CDR2 are MDHEN and SYDVKM. Unmatched junction bases numbered 12, after V lost 8 bases and J lost 5 bases.

This clonotype was detected a few times. The CDR3 nucleotides read TGTGCCAGTAGTATCGCCGGGACAGGGGGTGGCTACACCTTC. It encodes CASSIAGTGGGYTF. The rearrangement uses TRBV19 and TRBJ1-2; TRBD1 agrees at 11 bases. Germline CDR1 LNHDA, CDR2 SQIVND (reference sequence). The junction had 4 bases not matched to a gene; V was cut back by 3 bases and J by 7 bases. The CDR3 is made up of 14 amino acids.

In this sample, this clonotype turned up many times. The chain carries TRBV10-3 and TRBJ1-1; 8 nucleotides line up with TRBD1. The CDR3 loop spans 13 amino acids. Looked up from germline, CDR1 is ENHRY and CDR2 is SYGVKD. V lost 10 bases and J lost 4; bases outside the gene matches: 8. The CDR3 DNA sequence: TGTGCCACCGGAAGACAGGGGATCACTGAAGCTTTCTTT. Its protein product is CATGRQGITEAFF.

The rearrangement uses TRBV28 and TRBJ1-6; the D gene is possibly TRBD1 (6 bases). Germline lookup yields CDR1 MDHEN and CDR2 SYDVKM. Trimming stripped 6 bases from V and 8 bases from J, with 17 bases between. This CDR3 comprises 15 residues. CDR3 nucleotides: TGTGCCAGCAGGGGGTCGGGGGCAGGATATTCACCCCTCCACTTT. This encodes CASRGSGAGYSPLHF.

CDR3 loop: CASSYSPSYEQYF. CDR3 in DNA: TGTGCCAGCAGTTACTCCCCGTCCTACGAGCAGTACTTC. This chain links TRBV6-2 or TRBV6-3 with TRBJ2-7; D is unresolved. The CDR3 loop spans 13 amino acids. V was cut by 0 bases and J by 1 base, with 4 bases left in between. Per the germline V gene, CDR1 is MNHEY and CDR2 is SVGEGT.